A single sample gave rise to the 29 T cell receptor beta chains below, sequenced in a study of memory CD4+ T cells and cytomegalovirus serostatus. Some clones are missing from TCRdb's copy, which holds only in-frame ones; the method was immunoSEQ multiplex PCR. This table has some 47,000 clones, roughly 80% appearing once. The sort gate was single viable CD3+CD4+CD8-CD45RO+ cells for memory CD4+ T cells. Sequencing input: memory CD4+ T cells from blood. These receptors came from an adult in good health and CMV-seronegative.

The CDR3 protein is CASRSGTYEQFF. CDR3 in DNA: TGTGCCAGCAGGAGCGGGACATATGAGCAGTTCTTC. The genes are TRBV28 and TRBJ2-1; D perhaps matches TRBD2 (7 bases). This CDR3 comprises 12 residues. Germline CDR1 MDHEN, CDR2 SYDVKM. The V end was cut by 6 bases, the J end by 8 bases, with 11 bases between.

This chain links TRBV2 with TRBJ1-4, with D tentatively TRBD1 (5 bases). CDR3 length: 17 amino acids. Germline-derived CDR1 and CDR2 are SNHLY and FYNNEI. Trimming cost V 6 bases and J 0 bases, with 17 bases left between them. The CDR3, as DNA: TGTGCCAGCAGAGACACTGGACACCTTTCAACTAATGAAAAACTGTTTTTT. Protein sequence: CASRDTGHLSTNEKLFF.

V and J are TRBV5-1 and TRBJ2-2; no clear D. Per the germline V gene, CDR1 is SGHRS and CDR2 is YFSETQ. This CDR3 region has 13 residues. Trimming took off 0 bases at V and 6 bases at J, with 6 bases between the two ends. CDR3 protein: CASSLALPGELFF. As DNA, the CDR3 is TGCGCCAGCAGCTTGGCCCTTCCCGGGGAGCTGTTTTTT.

This chain links TRBV29-1 with TRBJ1-1; TRBD1 agrees at 8 bases. The CDR3 loop spans 13 amino acids. V lost 6 bases to trimming and J lost 4 bases; unmatched junction nucleotides: 7. Per the germline V gene, CDR1 is SQVTM and CDR2 is ANQGSEA. The CDR3 reads CSVRTGKATEAFF. As DNA, the CDR3 is TGCAGCGTACGGACAGGGAAGGCCACTGAAGCTTTCTTT.

This clone occurred a few times. J is TRBJ1-2 and V is TRBV14, with a weak D call TRBD1 (5 bases). CDR1 and CDR2 from the germline V gene are SGHDN and FVKESK. The CDR3 loop spans 12 amino acids. The germline V and J ends were trimmed by 1 base and 8 bases, with 8 bases remaining between them. The CDR3 coding sequence is TGTGCCAGCAGCCAAGCCGAGGGGGGCTACACCTTC. This encodes CASSQAEGGYTF.

V gene TRBV19 combines with J gene TRBJ2-3; D is possibly TRBD1 (6 bases). This CDR3 spans 18 amino acids. Deletions cut 2 bases from V and 0 bases from J, with 18 bases between. The germline gives CDR1 LNHDA, CDR2 SQIVND (reference sequence). The CDR3 here is CASSITSTGRTSTDTQYF. The CDR3 DNA reads TGTGCCAGTAGTATAACCTCGACAGGTCGAACTAGCACAGATACGCAGTATTTT.

The rearrangement uses TRBV5-6 and TRBJ1-1; D is unclear. The CDR3 runs 14 residues. Per the germline V gene, CDR1 is SGHDT and CDR2 is YYEEEE. Trimming pared 0 bases from V and 3 bases from J, leaving 9 bases between. The CDR3 coding sequence is TGTGCCAGCAGCTTGGGTGGAGGGTACACTGAAGCTTTCTTT. It is translated as CASSLGGGYTEAFF.

The chain links TRBV7-2 to TRBJ1-2; D perhaps matches TRBD1 (6 bases). The V gene lost 6 bases and the J gene lost 2 bases, with 13 bases spanning the gap. Germline V CDR1 and CDR2: SGHTA, FQGNSA. This CDR3 contains 14 residues. The CDR3 region has the DNA TGTGCCAGCAGGAGAGGAGGGGGGAACTATGGCTACACCTTC. It yields the protein CASRRGGGNYGYTF.

The chain joins TRBV5-1 to TRBJ2-3; 7 bases are shared with TRBD2. The CDR3 has 18 amino acids. Per the germline V gene, CDR1 is SGHRS and CDR2 is YFSETQ. After removal of 1 base from V and 0 bases from J, the junction contained 11 bases not matched to a gene. CDR3 sequence: CASSLRLAGALSTDTQYF. CDR3 bases: TGCGCCAGCAGCTTGCGGTTAGCGGGCGCTCTTAGCACAGATACGCAGTATTTT.

The V call is TRBV18, the J call TRBJ1-2; D gene uncertain. The CDR3 has 15 amino acids. V was cut by 0 bases and J by 0 bases, with 8 bases left in between. Germline CDR1 reads KGHSH; CDR2 reads LQKENI. The CDR3 spells CASSPPNGANYGYTF. CDR3 nucleotides: TGTGCCAGCTCACCACCGAATGGGGCTAACTATGGCTACACCTTC.

The V and J genes are TRBV2 and TRBJ1-5; D may be TRBD1 (5 bases). The CDR3 is 16 amino acids. Germline loops: CDR1 SNHLY, CDR2 FYNNEI. V shed 7 bases and J shed 2 bases, with 18 bases lying between them. CDR3 nucleotides: TGTGCCAGCATGGGGGTAGGGTCGAAGGGCAATCAGCCCCAGCATTTT. Protein: CASMGVGSKGNQPQHF.

The chain is built from TRBV11-3 and TRBJ2-1; tentative D call: TRBD2 (5 bases). V lost 4 bases to trimming and J lost 7 bases, with 11 bases between them. This CDR3 is 13 amino acids long. Germline CDR1 and CDR2: SGHNT and YENEEA. In DNA form, the CDR3 reads TGTGCCAGCAGCTCAAGTCCGGGAAATGAGCAGTTCTTC. This sequence encodes CASSSSPGNEQFF.

This chain uses TRBV5-8 with TRBJ1-5; 8 positions agree with TRBD1. This CDR3 is built from 15 residues. The germline gives CDR1 SGHTS, CDR2 YDEGEE. The ends lost 4 bases at V and 7 bases at J; junction bases unmatched: 10. The CDR3 spells CASSRGTGPGQPQHF. CDR3 in DNA: TGTGCCAGCAGCCGGGGGACAGGCCCAGGCCAGCCCCAGCATTTT.

The chain is built from TRBV5-1 and TRBJ1-1; unclear D gene. Germline CDR1 SGHRS, CDR2 YFSETQ. CDR3 length equals 12 residues. Deletions cut 7 bases from V and 1 base from J, with 8 bases between. The CDR3 region is CASWRENTEAFF. CDR3 nucleotides: TGCGCCAGCTGGCGGGAGAACACTGAAGCTTTCTTT.

The chain links TRBV9 to TRBJ1-3; D possibly corresponds to TRBD1 (6 bases). The CDR3 consists of 16 residues. V was clipped by 2 bases and J by 0 bases, with 12 bases between them. The germline V gene has CDR1 SGDLS and CDR2 YYNGEE. The CDR3 reads CASSVSSTGSGNTIYF. The CDR3 DNA is TGTGCCAGCAGCGTTTCGTCGACAGGCTCTGGAAACACCATATATTTT.

The rearrangement links TRBV4-2 to TRBJ2-7; 9 nucleotides agree with TRBD1. Looked up from germline, CDR1 is LGHNA and CDR2 is YNFKEQ. The junction had 6 bases not matched to a gene; V was cut back by 0 bases and J by 3 bases. This CDR3 region has 16 residues. The CDR3 loop is CASSQETGQGIYEQYF. CDR3 bases: TGTGCCAGCAGCCAAGAAACGGGACAGGGTATCTACGAGCAGTACTTC.

V usage is TRBV6-1 and J usage is TRBJ1-5; D not resolved. V was shortened by 6 bases and J by 4 bases, with 16 bases between the two germline ends. Germline CDR1 MNHNS, CDR2 SASEGT. This CDR3 contains 15 residues. The CDR3 nucleotides are TGTGCCAGCAGGGAAAACACGGTGAGGAATCAGCCCCAGCATTTT. It is translated as CASRENTVRNQPQHF.

In DNA, the CDR3 is TGTGCTACAGCACCGGGACAGGGTATAAGCGGCTACACCTTC. Its protein is CATAPGQGISGYTF. The V gene is TRBV2, the J gene TRBJ1-2; 9 bases agree with TRBD1. Germline CDR1 reads SNHLY; CDR2 reads FYNNEI. This CDR3 comprises 14 residues.

This chain joins TRBV5-4 and TRBJ1-2; D unclear. Trimming left V 0 bases short and J 4 bases short, with 7 bases between. Germline values: CDR1 SGHNT, CDR2 YYREEE (reference sequence). The CDR3 covers 13 residues. The CDR3 nucleotides read TGTGCCAGCAGCTTGGGGGCAGCCTATGGCTACACCTTC. Translation gives CASSLGAAYGYTF.

Here the CDR3 reads CASSSATGTPKLFF. The CDR3 region has the DNA TGCGCCAGCAGCTCCGCTACCGGGACTCCAAAACTGTTTTTT. The J gene is TRBJ1-4, the V gene TRBV5-1; D may be TRBD1 (5 bases). This CDR3 contains 14 residues. Between the trimmed V and J ends, which lost 3 bases and 10 bases, there was a span of 16 bases. The germline CDR1 and CDR2 sequences are SGHRS and YFSETQ.

The chain employs TRBV6-5 and TRBJ1-3; tentatively, D is TRBD1 (6 bases). The CDR3 spans 15 residues. CDR1 is MNHEY, CDR2 SVGAGI, per germline. Trimming took 6 bases from V and 0 from J, leaving 12 bases between them. CDR3 DNA sequence: TGTGCCAGCAGAAAACAGGGAAGCTCTGGAAACACCATATATTTT. As protein: CASRKQGSSGNTIYF.

This clone is labeled as medium-sized (0.01 to 0.1%). The V gene is TRBV5-6, the J gene TRBJ1-6; 9 nucleotides match TRBD1. Per the germline V gene, CDR1 is SGHDT and CDR2 is YYEEEE. V lost 5 bases to trimming and J lost 6 bases; unmatched junction nucleotides: 9. This CDR3 is 16 amino acids long. The CDR3 loop is CASSPGTGTVNSPLHF. Written as DNA, the CDR3 is TGTGCCAGCAGTCCCGGGACAGGGACGGTTAATTCACCCCTCCACTTT.

V is TRBV9 and J is TRBJ2-3; the D gene is possibly TRBD2 (5 bases). This CDR3 region has 15 residues. Germline V gene sequence: CDR1 SGDLS, CDR2 YYNGEE. Trimming shortened V by 4 bases and J by 0 bases, and 12 bases separated the two germline ends. The CDR3, as DNA: TGTGCCAGCAGCCAATTACCGGGGAGCACAGATACGCAGTATTTT. Amino acid sequence: CASSQLPGSTDTQYF.

The chain is built from TRBV5-6 and TRBJ1-3; the D is unclear. CDR1 is SGHDT, CDR2 YYEEEE, per germline. Trimming took 0 bases from V and 0 from J, leaving 7 bases between them. This CDR3 region has 15 residues. The CDR3 is CASSLELTSGNTIYF. CDR3 DNA sequence: TGTGCCAGCAGCTTGGAGCTGACCTCTGGAAACACCATATATTTT. Combining the CDR3 with reference TRBV5-6 and TRBJ1-3 gives the whole variable domain DAGVTQSPTHLIKTRGQQVTLRCSPKSGHDTVSWYQQALGQGPQFIFQYYEEEERQRGNFPDRFSGHQFPNYSSELNVNALLLGDSALYLCASSLELTSGNTIYFGEGSWLTVV.

The V and J genes are TRBV9 and TRBJ1-3, with D uncertain. The ends were cut back, 3 bases at V and 0 bases at J, with 10 bases in the middle. CDR1 SGDLS and CDR2 YYNGEE come from the germline V gene. The CDR3 totals 15 residues. Written as DNA, the CDR3 is TGTGCCAGCAGCGCCGTAGGAAGCTCTGGAAACACCATATATTTT. Protein sequence: CASSAVGSSGNTIYF.

CDR3 in amino acids: CAWSSGSFNEKLFF. The CDR3 nucleotides are TGTGCCTGGAGTTCCGGCAGCTTTAATGAAAAACTGTTTTTT. The rearrangement joins TRBV30 to TRBJ1-4, with unresolved D. The CDR3 has 14 residues. Trimming cost V 2 bases and J 4 bases, with 11 bases left between them. Germline values: CDR1 GTSNPN, CDR2 SVGIG (reference sequence).

J is TRBJ2-5 and V is TRBV29-1; 9 bases are shared with TRBD1. From germline, CDR1 is SQVTM and CDR2 ANQGSEA. This CDR3 region has 12 residues. V was pared by 7 bases and J by 4 bases, with 4 bases of the junction left unmatched. The CDR3 nucleotides are TGCAGCGGCGGACAGGGGTTAGAGACCCAGTACTTC. Translation: CSGGQGLETQYF.

The chain recombines TRBV18 with TRBJ1-3, with D uncertain. CDR3 length: 16 amino acids. Looked up from germline, CDR1 is KGHSH and CDR2 is LQKENI. V was shortened by 1 base and J by 2 bases, with 12 bases between the two germline ends. The CDR3 DNA reads as TGTGCCAGCTCACCACAACCGAAAGGGACTGGAAACACCATATATTTT. Protein sequence: CASSPQPKGTGNTIYF.

The V call is TRBV2, the J call TRBJ1-4, with D perhaps matching TRBD1 (5 bases). CDR1 and CDR2 from the germline V gene are SNHLY and FYNNEI. The CDR3 consists of 14 residues. Between the trimmed V and J ends, which lost 6 bases and 3 bases, there was a span of 11 bases. The DNA for the CDR3 is TGTGCCAGCAGAGAGACAGCGTCTAATGAAAAACTGTTTTTT. Translation: CASRETASNEKLFF.